The 7 T cell receptor beta chains in this list originate from one sample, sequenced in a study of early T cells in non-severe SARS-CoV-2 infection. TCRdb reanalysed the 5' RACE reads using MiXCR and keeps one entry per CDR3 protein. Of approximately 56,000 distinct CDR3 sequences in the sample, roughly 11% were seen once. The source material was whole blood. These receptors came from an adult who was a healthcare worker with PCR-confirmed SARS-CoV-2 infection or an uninfected control (not recorded which).

In its sample, this clonotype was seen many times. The V and J genes are TRBV5-6 and TRBJ2-1, with D possibly matching TRBD1 (6 bases). The V end was cut by 5 bases, the J end by 3 bases, with 33 bases between. CDR3 length: 21 amino acids. The germline gives CDR1 SGHDT, CDR2 YYEEEE. Here the CDR3 DNA reads TGTGCCAGCAGTTTCGTCTCGACAGTCTTTAATGACAGGCCCCTCTACAATGAGCAGTTCTTC. It yields the protein CASSFVSTVFNDRPLYNEQFF.

The chain employs TRBV12-3 or TRBV12-4 and TRBJ2-3; 8 bases match TRBD1. The trim removed 5 bases at V and 0 bases at J, leaving 7 bases unmatched. CDR3 size: 16 residues. This CDR3 is CASSPRTGLSTDTQYF. The CDR3, as DNA: TGTGCCAGCAGTCCTCGGACAGGGTTGAGCACAGATACGCAGTATTTT.

Relative to its sample, this clonotype is medium-sized. The chain couples TRBV3-1 to TRBJ1-4, with D unresolved. CDR1 and CDR2 (germline): LGHDT, YNNKEL (reference sequence). This CDR3 comprises 14 residues. The V gene lost 2 bases and the J gene lost 4 bases, with 8 bases spanning the gap. The CDR3 DNA reads TGTGCCAGCAGCCAACCCGGTGGTAATGAAAAACTGTTTTTT. Residues: CASSQPGGNEKLFF.

This clonotype occurred many times. The chain has TRBV4-3 and TRBJ2-3, with a tentative D call TRBD2 (5 bases). The germline V gene encodes CDR1 LGHNA and CDR2 YSLEER. The CDR3 consists of 15 residues. With 0 bases removed from V and 4 bases from J, the gap between germline ends came to 11 bases. In nucleotides, the CDR3 is TGCGCCAGCAGCCAAGATATCCTAGCATCAGATACGCAGTATTTT. This encodes CASSQDILASDTQYF.

This clonotype was seen many times. This rearrangement joins TRBV28 to TRBJ2-6; no clear D gene. Germline V gene sequence: CDR1 MDHEN, CDR2 SYDVKM. CDR3 size: 20 residues. The ends were cut back, 7 bases at V and 0 bases at J, with 25 bases in the middle. The CDR3 coding sequence is TGTGCCAGCACCCCCCCCGGCGTCCTTGGACGGGCCTCTGGGGCCAACGTCCTGACTTTC. Its protein is CASTPPGVLGRASGANVLTF.

This clonotype has at least ten counts. The chain uses TRBV5-1 and TRBJ1-2; the D is unclear. CDR3 size: 15 residues. CDR1 and CDR2 (germline): SGHRS, YFSETQ. Deletions cut 4 bases from V and 5 bases from J, with 18 bases between. The CDR3 is CASSPTAGNSYGYTF. CDR3 DNA sequence: TGCGCCAGCAGCCCTACGGCGGGGAACTCATATGGCTACACCTTC.

This clonotype has at least ten counts. The V and J genes are TRBV12-3 or TRBV12-4 and TRBJ1-6; D is uncertain. The ends were cut back, 6 bases at V and 7 bases at J, with 10 bases in the middle. The CDR3 sequence is 13 residues long. DNA for the CDR3: TGTGCCAGCAGACTTGGACCCAATTCACCCCTCCACTTT. Its protein product is CASRLGPNSPLHF.